This TCR beta chain was sequenced for a study of Graves' ophthalmopathy and Graves' hyperthyroidism. At the level of the study: Before any treatment, peripheral blood was taken at the initial diagnosis.

PBMCs came from 7.5 to 10 ml of fresh peripheral blood. Trimming cost V 5 bases and J 8 bases; bases outside gene matches: 6. The CDR3 runs 15 residues. RNA served as the template for amplifying TCR beta CDR3 regions. HTBI primers served in a first-round RT-PCR, which a second-round multiplex PCR followed. One entry per CDR3 protein results from TCRdb running MiXCR on the multiplex PCR reads. The sample lists about 660,000 distinct CDR3 sequences, approximately 39% occurring once. The chain has TRBV12-3 or TRBV12-4 and TRBJ1-4, with 12 nucleotides matching TRBD1. This TCR came from an adult man with Graves' ophthalmopathy. The specimen sequenced was peripheral blood. The CDR3 DNA is TGTGCCAGCAGTCCCGGGACAGGGGGCTACGAAAAACTGTTTTTT. This encodes CASSPGTGGYEKLFF.